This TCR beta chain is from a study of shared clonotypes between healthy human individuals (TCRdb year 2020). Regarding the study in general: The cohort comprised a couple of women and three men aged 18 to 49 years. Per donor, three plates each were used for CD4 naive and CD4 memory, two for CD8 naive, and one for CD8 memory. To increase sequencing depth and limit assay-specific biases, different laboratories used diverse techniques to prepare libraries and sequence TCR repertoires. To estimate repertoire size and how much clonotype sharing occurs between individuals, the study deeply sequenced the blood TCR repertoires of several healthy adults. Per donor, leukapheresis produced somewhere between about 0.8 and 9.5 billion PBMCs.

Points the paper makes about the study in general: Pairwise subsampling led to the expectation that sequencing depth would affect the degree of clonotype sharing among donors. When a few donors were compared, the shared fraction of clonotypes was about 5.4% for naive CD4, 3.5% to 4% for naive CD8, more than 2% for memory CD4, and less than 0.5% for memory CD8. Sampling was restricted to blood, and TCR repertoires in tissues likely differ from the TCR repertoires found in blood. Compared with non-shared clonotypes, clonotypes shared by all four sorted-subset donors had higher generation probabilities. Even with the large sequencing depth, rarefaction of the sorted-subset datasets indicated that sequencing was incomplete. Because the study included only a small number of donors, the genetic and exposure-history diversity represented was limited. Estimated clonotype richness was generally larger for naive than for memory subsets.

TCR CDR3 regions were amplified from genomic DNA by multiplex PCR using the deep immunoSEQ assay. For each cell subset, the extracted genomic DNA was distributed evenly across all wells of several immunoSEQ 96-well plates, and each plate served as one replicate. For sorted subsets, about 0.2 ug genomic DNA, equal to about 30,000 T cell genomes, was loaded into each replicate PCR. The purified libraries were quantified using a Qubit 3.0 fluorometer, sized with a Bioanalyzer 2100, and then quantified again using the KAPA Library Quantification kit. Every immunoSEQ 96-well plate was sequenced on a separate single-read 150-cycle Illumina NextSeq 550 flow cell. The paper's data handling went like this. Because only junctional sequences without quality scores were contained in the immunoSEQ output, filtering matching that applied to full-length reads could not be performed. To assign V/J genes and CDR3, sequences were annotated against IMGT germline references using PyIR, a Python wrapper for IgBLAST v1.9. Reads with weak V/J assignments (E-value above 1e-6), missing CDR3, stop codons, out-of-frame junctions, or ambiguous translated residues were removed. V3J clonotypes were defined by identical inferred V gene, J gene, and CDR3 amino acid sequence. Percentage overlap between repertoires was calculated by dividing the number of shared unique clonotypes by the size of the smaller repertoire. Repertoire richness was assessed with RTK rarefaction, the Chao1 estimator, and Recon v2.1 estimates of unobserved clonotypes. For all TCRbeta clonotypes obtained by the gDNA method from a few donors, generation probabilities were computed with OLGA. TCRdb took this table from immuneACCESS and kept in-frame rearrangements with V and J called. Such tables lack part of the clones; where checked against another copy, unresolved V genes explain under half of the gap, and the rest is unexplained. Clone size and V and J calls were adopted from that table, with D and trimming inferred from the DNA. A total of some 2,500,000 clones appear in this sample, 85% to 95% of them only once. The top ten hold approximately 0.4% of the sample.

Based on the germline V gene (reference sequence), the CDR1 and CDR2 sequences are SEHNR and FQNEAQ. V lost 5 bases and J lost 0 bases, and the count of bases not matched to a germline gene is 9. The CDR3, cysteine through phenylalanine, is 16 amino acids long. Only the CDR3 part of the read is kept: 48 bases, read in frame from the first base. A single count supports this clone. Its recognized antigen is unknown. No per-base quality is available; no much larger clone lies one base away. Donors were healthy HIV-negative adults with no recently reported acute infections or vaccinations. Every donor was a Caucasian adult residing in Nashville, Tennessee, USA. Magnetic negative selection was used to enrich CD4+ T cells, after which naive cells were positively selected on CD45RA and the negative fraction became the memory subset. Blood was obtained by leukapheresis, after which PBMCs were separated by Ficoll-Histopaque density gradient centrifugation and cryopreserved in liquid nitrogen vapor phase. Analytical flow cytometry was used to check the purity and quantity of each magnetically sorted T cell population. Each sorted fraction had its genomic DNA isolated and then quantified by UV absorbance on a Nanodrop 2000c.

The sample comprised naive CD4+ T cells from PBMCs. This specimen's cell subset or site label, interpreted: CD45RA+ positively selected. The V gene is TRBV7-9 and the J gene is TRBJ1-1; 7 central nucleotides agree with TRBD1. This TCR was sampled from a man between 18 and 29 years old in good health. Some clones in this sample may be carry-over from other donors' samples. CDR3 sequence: CASSARQGPLNTEAFF. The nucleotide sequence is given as TGTGCCAGCAGCGCCCGACAGGGACCCTTGAACACTGAAGCTTTCTTT. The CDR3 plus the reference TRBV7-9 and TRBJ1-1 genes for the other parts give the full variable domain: DTGVSQNPRHKITKRGQNVTFRCDPISEHNRLYWYRQTLGQGPEFLTYFQNEAQLEKSRLLSDRFSAERPKGSFSTLEIQRTEQGDSAMYLCASSARQGPLNTEAFFGQGTRLTVV.